This note documents a single T cell receptor beta chain sequence. This clone was seen a few times. Its antigen has not been determined. The sample holds no much larger clone one base away, and base qualities are not on file. These data belong to a study of cytomegalovirus exposure and HLA in healthy donors (dated by TCRdb to the late 2010s). With respect to the entire study: According to an earlier analysis of 587 of the donors, about 179 million T cells yielded 90 million to 130 million unique TCR beta sequences and 276 Gb of sequence data. The study aimed to test whether cataloging public T cell receptors could reveal signatures of past pathogen exposure. Rather than drawing on any new phenotypic data, the later analysis identified candidate immune exposures from TCR beta sequences and the way those sequences occurred across donors. An early release covering roughly 600 HLA-typed donors comprised about 300 gigabases of sequencing data and roughly 86 million unique TCR sequences. Typing coverage varied by locus: roughly 620-640 donors for A, B, C, DRB1 and DQB1; around 560 for DQA1; around 570 for DPA1; approximately 470 for DPB1. All discovery cohort repertoires had been generated using a single sequencing platform. Both class I and class II loci were covered by HLA typing, at four-digit resolution. The study profiled the T cell repertoires of hundreds of subjects by immunosequencing and related them to cytomegalovirus serostatus. High-throughput TCR immunosequencing, statistical association of individual TCRs with disease status, and machine learning were combined to predict cytomegalovirus infection status. In a later analysis, previously published TCR beta repertoires from 666 donors were re-analyzed and high-resolution HLA genotyping was added so that TCR occurrence patterns could be studied. A later genetic analysis took genome-wide SNP genotypes for about 55% of the roughly 700 donors and used that subset as a discovery cohort. An earlier analysis of 587 of the donors used high-throughput TCR beta sequencing to judge whether each TCR beta V gene segment behaved as functional or pseudogenic. On average, around 240,000 unique TCR beta nucleotide sequences were sequenced per donor among 398 genotyped donors of the cohort, with roughly 18% of those sequences being non-productive. Of the approximately 400 genotyped donors, approximately 80% were placed in the genetic ancestry cluster associated with self-reported Caucasian donors. Donor age, sex, ethnicity and CMV serostatus were collected together with the repertoire data. Roughly five DR-DQ haplotypes were treated as single units for association and clustering because of strong linkage in the cohort. A separate validation cohort of 90 to 150 different subjects was used in addition to the 666-subject first cohort.

Overall study results and their limits: Some IMGT-functional V segments, including TRBV6-2 and TRBV6-3, could not be told apart with the 87-base-pair reads, so those segments were excluded. In a later genetic analysis, a missense DCLRE1C variant was associated with V-gene and J-gene trimming of TCR beta chains, and the association was replicated in an independent cohort. CMV serostatus was the only immune exposure information available for the cohort. In a later analysis, HLA-associated TCR beta chains showed more clonal expansion and lower generation probabilities than non-associated chains that were equally common. Sequencing depth was assumed to be roughly uniform across donors in the presence/absence analyses, though that assumption may not hold. A further reported finding was that TCR beta sequences accurately predicted the HLA-A and HLA-B alleles for most subjects in the first cohort. In a later analysis, the rate of TCR association differed among HLA loci, with DRB1 alleles having the most associated TCRs and HLA-C alleles having the fewest. Compared with the roughly 700-donor mean, donors in an Asian-associated ancestry cluster had fewer N-insertions in productive TCRs, according to a later genetic analysis. HLA typing was unavailable for some donors at each locus, so association tests used only the typed subset. A total of about 180 TCR beta chains were listed by the study as associated with cytomegalovirus. This cohort had only TCR beta chains sequenced, and the lack of alpha or paired-chain data limited which features could be detected. Across donors, most TCR sequences were observed very rarely, whereas some public TCRs were present in many individuals. According to the authors, the approach could potentially be generalized to other disease states and immunological phenotypes. Correlated functional status among segregating V segments might reflect linkage disequilibrium, but an unknown experimental factor could not be ruled out. When HLA alleles, especially DR and DQ, strongly co-occurred, attributing TCR associations to individual alleles was difficult. In an earlier analysis of about 550 of the donors, most TCR beta V segments were observed in productive rearrangements about 90% or about 30% of the time, broadly matching IMGT annotations. A cluster of highly shared sequence variants was judged likely to represent a technical artifact of the sequencing pipeline. In vitro tests confirmed that three of the cytomegalovirus-associated TCR beta chains recognize cytomegalovirus antigens. According to a later analysis, most CMV-associated TCR beta chains appeared to be HLA-restricted, and the HLA associations seemed to be driven largely by CMV exposure. The earlier analysis of 450 to 700 of the donors excluded roughly 17 rarely observed V segments, including chromosome 9 orphons, because counts were too low. The classifier was reported to diagnose cytomegalovirus status with high specificity and sensitivity in both the original and validation cohorts. A later analysis associated 15,000 or so TCR beta sequences with specific HLA alleles at a false discovery rate of 0.05. According to a later analysis, parvovirus B19, influenza, CMV and Epstein-Barr virus appeared linked to several top co-occurrence clusters.

The protocol used for the library was the immunoSEQ multiplex PCR assay. For the multiplex PCR, a mixture combining 60 forward primers for TCR Vbeta segments and 13 reverse primers for TCR Jbeta segments was used. The CDR3 region of rearranged TCR beta genes was amplified from genomic DNA with a multiplex PCR assay. The Illumina HiSeq System was used to sequence the amplified TCR beta libraries as 87-base-pair reads. The original pipeline was this. A later analysis tallied approximately 87 million unique TCR beta chains across the 610 or so repertoires, and approximately 11 million of those chains were shared by two or more donors. Raw reads were error-corrected and collapsed into unique sequences by a nearest-neighbor algorithm in which closely related sequences were merged to remove PCR and sequencing errors. Alignment of CDR3 sequences to IMGT reference sequences was used to assign V, D and J gene segments. For a sequence to be retained, a match of at least six nucleotides was required to both a V gene segment and a J gene segment. A rearrangement counted as productive if the CDR3 had no stop codons and remained in frame with V and J, and every other rearrangement counted as non-productive. CDR3 was defined by IMGT convention, running from the second conserved V-encoded cysteine to the conserved J-encoded phenylalanine. The earlier analysis of about 530 of the donors excluded any sequence lacking an unambiguous match to a single V gene segment. An earlier analysis of a few hundred of the donors classified V segments as functional when productive rearrangements were above 56.7% and as segregating when the standard deviation between donors was above 5%. A statistical classification framework was built for diagnosing cytomegalovirus status from the catalog of TCR beta chain sequences. In a later analysis, V and J genes were assigned by comparing TCR nucleotide sequences against IMGT/GENE-DB human TR gene sequences. A later analysis assigned CDR3 sequences and most-parsimonious VDJ recombination scenarios with the TCRdist pipeline. In a later analysis, every TCR beta chain was defined by the combination of its CDR3 amino acid sequence and its V-gene family, and reads without a unique V-gene family were dropped. A later analysis removed several hundred highly shared, low-generation-probability nucleotide sequences to deal with suspected cross-contamination and a sequencing artifact. In a later analysis, a clonal expansion index for each public chain was calculated from normalized within-repertoire ranks of inferred template counts. In a later analysis, generation probabilities were computed using a VDJ recombination model fitted to out-of-frame rearrangements, and the results were checked against IGoR. Hypergeometric tests were used in a later analysis to score TCR-TCR, TCR-HLA and TCR-CMV co-occurrence, with a repertoire-size bias correction applied to the TCR pairs. To estimate false discovery rates, a later analysis permuted the HLA or CMV assignments 20 times. In a later analysis, co-occurring TCRs were grouped using DBSCAN, and TCRdist sequence similarity was added for clustering within HLA-allele-positive subsets. Repertoires with fewer than 30,000 or more than 120,000 public chains, plus five repertoires with anomalous nucleotide sharing, were excluded from co-occurrence clustering. This is the immuneACCESS table as TCRdb keeps it, with only in-frame sequences that have V and J called. A part of the clones is gone; compared with another copy, unresolved V genes explain less than half, and the rest is unexplained. V, J and clone size derive from that table, while D and trimming were established from the DNA sequence. The sample table lists 60,000 to 85,000 clones, about three quarters of them with a count of one. The top ten hold 9% to 14% of the sample.

The cohort consisted of hundreds of healthy bone marrow donors. All cohort members were sampled while nominally healthy, although unrecorded immune exposures were likely present. The donor was CMV seropositive and belonged to the group of 250 to 300 seropositive cohort members. A peripheral blood sample was collected from each donor, and TCR beta sequencing was performed on peripheral blood mononuclear cells. The Qiagen DNeasy Blood Extraction Kit was used to extract genomic DNA from the blood cell samples. The CDR3 contains 16 residues, cysteine and phenylalanine counted. Only CDR3 DNA remains: 48 bases, in frame from the first base. Sequences SGDLS (CDR1) and YYNGEE (CDR2) are obtained from the germline V gene. The junction carries 16 bases between V and J, which are trimmed by 4 bases and 1 base respectively.

Sequenced: PBMCs. The source of this sequence is a male donor in good health and CMV-seropositive. The rearrangement joined TRBV9 to TRBJ2-3; the D gene is possibly TRBD1, with 5 bases matching. For the CDR3, the sequence is CASSWGAESGTDTQYF. The nucleotides are TGTGCCAGCAGCTGGGGCGCGGAGTCGGGCACAGATACGCAGTATTTT.